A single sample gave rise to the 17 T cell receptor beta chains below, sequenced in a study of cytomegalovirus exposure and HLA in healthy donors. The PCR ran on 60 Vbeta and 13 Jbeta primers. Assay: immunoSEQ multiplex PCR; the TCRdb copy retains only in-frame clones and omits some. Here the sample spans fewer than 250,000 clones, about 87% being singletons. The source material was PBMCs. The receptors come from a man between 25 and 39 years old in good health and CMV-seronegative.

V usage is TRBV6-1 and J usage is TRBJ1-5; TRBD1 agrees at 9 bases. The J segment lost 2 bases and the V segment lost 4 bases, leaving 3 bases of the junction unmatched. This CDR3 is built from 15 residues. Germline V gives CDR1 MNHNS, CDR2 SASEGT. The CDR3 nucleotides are TGTGCCAGCAGTGGCCGGACAGGGGGCAATCAGCCCCAGCATTTT. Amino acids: CASSGRTGGNQPQHF.

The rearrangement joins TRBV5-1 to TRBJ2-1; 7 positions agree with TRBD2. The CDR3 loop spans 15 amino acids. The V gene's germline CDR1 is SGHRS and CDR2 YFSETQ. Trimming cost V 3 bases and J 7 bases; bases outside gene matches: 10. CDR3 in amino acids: CASSSSGRGGNEQFF. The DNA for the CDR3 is TGCGCCAGCAGCTCCTCAGGCCGCGGGGGAAATGAGCAGTTCTTC.

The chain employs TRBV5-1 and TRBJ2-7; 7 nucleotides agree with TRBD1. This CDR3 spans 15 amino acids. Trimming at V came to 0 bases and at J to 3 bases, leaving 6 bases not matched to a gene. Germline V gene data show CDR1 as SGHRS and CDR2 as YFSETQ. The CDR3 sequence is CASSLATGYSYEQYF. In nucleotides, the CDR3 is TGCGCCAGCAGCTTGGCGACAGGGTACAGCTACGAGCAGTACTTC.

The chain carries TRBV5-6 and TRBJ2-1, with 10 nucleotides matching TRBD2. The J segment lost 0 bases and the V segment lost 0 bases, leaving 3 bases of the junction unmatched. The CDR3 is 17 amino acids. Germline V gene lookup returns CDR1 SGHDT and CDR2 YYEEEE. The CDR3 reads CASSLDTSGNSYNEQFF. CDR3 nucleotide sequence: TGTGCCAGCAGCTTGGATACTAGCGGGAACTCCTACAATGAGCAGTTCTTC.

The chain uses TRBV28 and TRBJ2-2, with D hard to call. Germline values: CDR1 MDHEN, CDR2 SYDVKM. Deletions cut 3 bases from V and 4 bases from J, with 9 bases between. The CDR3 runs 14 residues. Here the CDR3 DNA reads TGTGCCAGCAGTTTGGGCACTCTCACCGGGGAGCTGTTTTTT. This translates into CASSLGTLTGELFF.

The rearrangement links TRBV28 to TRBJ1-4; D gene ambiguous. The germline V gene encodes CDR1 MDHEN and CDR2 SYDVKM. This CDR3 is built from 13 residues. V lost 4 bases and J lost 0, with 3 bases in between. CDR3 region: CASSSPTNEKLFF. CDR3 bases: TGTGCCAGCAGTTCTCCAACTAATGAAAAACTGTTTTTT. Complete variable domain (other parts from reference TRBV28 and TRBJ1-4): DVKVTQSSRYLVKRTGEKVFLECVQDMDHENMFWYRQDPGLGLRLIYFSYDVKMKEKGDIPEGYSVSREKKERFSLILESASTNQTSMYLCASSSPTNEKLFFGSGTQLSVL.

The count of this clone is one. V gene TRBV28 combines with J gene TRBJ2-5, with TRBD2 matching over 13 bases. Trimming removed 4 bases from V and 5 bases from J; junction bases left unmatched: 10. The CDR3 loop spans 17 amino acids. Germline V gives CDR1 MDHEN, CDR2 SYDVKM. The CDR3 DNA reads TGTGCCAGCAGTTCCCGACTAGCGGGAGGAGCTGAGGAGACCCAGTACTTC. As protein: CASSSRLAGGAEETQYF.

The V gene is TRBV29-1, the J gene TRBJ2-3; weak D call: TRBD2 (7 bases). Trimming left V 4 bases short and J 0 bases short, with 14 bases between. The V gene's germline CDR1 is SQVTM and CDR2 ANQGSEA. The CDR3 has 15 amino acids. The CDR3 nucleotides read TGCAGCGTTGGTGGGAGGGGGGGGAGCACAGATACGCAGTATTTT. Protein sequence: CSVGGRGGSTDTQYF.

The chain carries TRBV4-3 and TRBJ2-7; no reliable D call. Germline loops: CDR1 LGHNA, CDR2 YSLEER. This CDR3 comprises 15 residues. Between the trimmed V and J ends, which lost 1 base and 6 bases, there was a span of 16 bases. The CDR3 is CASSQGSGYTPEQYF. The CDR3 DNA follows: TGCGCCAGCAGCCAAGGATCAGGTTACACCCCCGAGCAGTACTTC.

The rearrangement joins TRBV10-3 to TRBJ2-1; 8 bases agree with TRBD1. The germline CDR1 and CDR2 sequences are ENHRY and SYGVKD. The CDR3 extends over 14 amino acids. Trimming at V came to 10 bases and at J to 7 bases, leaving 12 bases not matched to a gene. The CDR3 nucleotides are TGTGCCACCTTGGACCCAGGGGGCAGGAATGAGCAGTTCTTC. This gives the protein CATLDPGGRNEQFF.

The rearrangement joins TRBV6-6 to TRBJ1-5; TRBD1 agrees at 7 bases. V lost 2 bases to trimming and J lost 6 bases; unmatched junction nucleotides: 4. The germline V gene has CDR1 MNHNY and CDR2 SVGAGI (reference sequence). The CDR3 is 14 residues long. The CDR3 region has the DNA TGTGCCAGCAGTTACGACAGGGTCGGTCAGCCCCAGCATTTT. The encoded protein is CASSYDRVGQPQHF.

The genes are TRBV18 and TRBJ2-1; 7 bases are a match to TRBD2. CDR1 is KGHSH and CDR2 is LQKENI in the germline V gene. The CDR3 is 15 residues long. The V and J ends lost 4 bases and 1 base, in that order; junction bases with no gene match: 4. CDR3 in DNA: TGTGCCAGCTCACTCGGGGAGGGGTCCTACAATGAGCAGTTCTTC. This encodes CASSLGEGSYNEQFF. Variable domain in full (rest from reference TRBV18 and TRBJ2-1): NAGVMQNPRHLVRRRGQEARLRCSPMKGHSHVYWYRQLPEEGLKFMVYLQKENIIDESGMPKERFSAEFPKEGPSILRIQQVVRGDSAAYFCASSLGEGSYNEQFFGPGTRLTVL.

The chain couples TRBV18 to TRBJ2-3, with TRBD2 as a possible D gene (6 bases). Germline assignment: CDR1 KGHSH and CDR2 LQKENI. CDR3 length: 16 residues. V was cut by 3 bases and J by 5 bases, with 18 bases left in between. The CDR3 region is CASSPFRREGLDTQYF. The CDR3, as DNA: TGTGCCAGCTCACCTTTCCGTCGTGAGGGACTAGATACGCAGTATTTT.

The CDR3 DNA follows: TGTGCCAGCAGTCCCGAGTGGAACACTGAAGCTTTCTTT. It translates to CASSPEWNTEAFF. The genes are TRBV2 and TRBJ1-1, with unresolved D. Between the trimmed V and J ends, which lost 5 bases and 1 base, there was a span of 8 bases. The CDR3 consists of 13 residues. The germline V gene encodes CDR1 SNHLY and CDR2 FYNNEI.

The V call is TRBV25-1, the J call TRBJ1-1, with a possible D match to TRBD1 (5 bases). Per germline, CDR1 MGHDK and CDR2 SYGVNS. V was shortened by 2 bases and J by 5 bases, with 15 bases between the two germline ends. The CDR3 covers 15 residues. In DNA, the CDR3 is TGTGCCAGCAGTGAAGTCGGGGGTCTTAGTACTGAAGCTTTCTTT. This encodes CASSEVGGLSTEAFF.

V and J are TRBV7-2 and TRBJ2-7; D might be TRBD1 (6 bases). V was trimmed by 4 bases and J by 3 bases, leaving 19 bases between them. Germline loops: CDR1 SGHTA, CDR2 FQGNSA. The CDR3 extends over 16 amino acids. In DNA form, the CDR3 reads TGTGCCAGCAGCTCCTCCCGACTTGGGGGCCTCTACGAGCAGTACTTC. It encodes CASSSSRLGGLYEQYF.

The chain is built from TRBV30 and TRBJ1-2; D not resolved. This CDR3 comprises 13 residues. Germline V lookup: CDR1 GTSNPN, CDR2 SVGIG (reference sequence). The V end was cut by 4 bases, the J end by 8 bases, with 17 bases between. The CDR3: CAWTEAPGGGYTF. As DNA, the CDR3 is TGTGCCTGGACCGAAGCCCCGGGAGGAGGCTACACCTTC. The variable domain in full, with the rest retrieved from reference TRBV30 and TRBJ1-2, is SQTIHQWPATLVQPVGSPLSLECTVEGTSNPNLYWYRQAAGRGLQLLFYSVGIGQISSEVPQNLSASRPQDRQFILSSKKLLLSDSGFYLCAWTEAPGGGYTFGSGTRLTVV.